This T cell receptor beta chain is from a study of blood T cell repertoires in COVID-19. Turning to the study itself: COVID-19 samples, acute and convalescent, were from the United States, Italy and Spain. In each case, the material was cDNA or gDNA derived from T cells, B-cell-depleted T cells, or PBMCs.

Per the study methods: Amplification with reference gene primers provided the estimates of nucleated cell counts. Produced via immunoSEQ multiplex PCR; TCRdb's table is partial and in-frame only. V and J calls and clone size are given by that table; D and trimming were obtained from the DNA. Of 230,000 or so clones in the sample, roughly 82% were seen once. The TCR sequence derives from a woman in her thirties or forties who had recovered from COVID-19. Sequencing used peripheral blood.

The CDR3 reads CASSVAGGQSGELFF. CDR3 nucleotide sequence: TGTGCCAGCAGCGTCGCGGGGGGGCAGAGCGGGGAGCTGTTTTTT. V gene TRBV7-2 combines with J gene TRBJ2-2, with 9 bases aligning to TRBD2. Trimming removed 5 bases from V and 7 bases from J; junction bases left unmatched: 8. This CDR3 has 15 amino acids. In germline, CDR1 is SGHTA, CDR2 FQGNSA.